The 32 T cell receptor beta chains presented below share a single source sample, sequenced in a study of T cell repertoires in cytomegalovirus infection. MiXCR, applied by TCRdb to the reads, yields one record per CDR3 protein. Here the sample spans around 200,000 distinct CDR3 sequences, approximately 17% being singletons. Sequencing was done on a sample of CD8+ T cells from PBMCs. These TCRs come from a human donor in good health (CMV status not recorded). Some clones in this sample may be carry-over from other donors' samples.

This rearrangement joins TRBV7-8 to TRBJ2-5, with 11 bases lining up with TRBD2. This CDR3 spans 16 amino acids. Germline V CDR1 and CDR2: SGHVS, FQNEAQ. The trim removed 4 bases at V and 1 base at J, leaving 5 bases unmatched. CDR3 sequence (DNA): TGTGCCAGCAGCTCGGGGACTAGCGGAGTCCAAGAGACCCAGTACTTC. This encodes CASSSGTSGVQETQYF.

The chain is built from TRBV20-1 and TRBJ1-6, with D unresolved. The ends were cut back, 1 base at V and 9 bases at J, with 7 bases in the middle. CDR3 length: 12 amino acids. CDR1 is DFQATT and CDR2 is SNEGSKA in the germline V gene (reference sequence). CDR3 loop: CSARGLGSPLHF. The CDR3 DNA reads TGCAGTGCTAGAGGGTTGGGTTCACCCCTCCACTTT.

The chain has TRBV28 and TRBJ2-7; a weak D match, TRBD1 (6 bases). This CDR3 is built from 15 residues. CDR1 and CDR2 (germline): MDHEN, SYDVKM. Trimming removed 8 bases from V and 1 base from J, with 18 bases in between. For the CDR3, the DNA is TGTGCCAGCTCCGGGGACACCCGTTATTCCTACGAGCAGTACTTC. Amino acids: CASSGDTRYSYEQYF.

The chain joins TRBV29-1 to TRBJ1-5; D uncertain. CDR1 SQVTM and CDR2 ANQGSEA come from the germline V gene. CDR3 size: 13 residues. Deletions cut 1 base from V and 4 bases from J, with 8 bases between. CDR3 loop: CSVEAGFNQPQHF. The CDR3 DNA reads TGCAGCGTTGAAGCAGGTTTTAATCAGCCCCAGCATTTT.

The chain has TRBV7-6 and TRBJ2-2; D gene unclear. With 1 base removed from V and 0 bases from J, the gap between germline ends came to 12 bases. The CDR3 is made up of 17 amino acids. Germline loops: CDR1 SGHVS, CDR2 FNYEAQ. The CDR3 protein is CASSLGVVVTNTGELFF. For the CDR3, the DNA is TGTGCCAGCAGCTTAGGAGTTGTCGTTACGAACACCGGGGAGCTGTTTTTT.

The V gene is TRBV27, the J gene TRBJ2-3; 8 nucleotides align to TRBD2. V trimming: 0 bases; J trimming: 5 bases; junction bases outside the gene matches: 13. The CDR3 has 18 residues. CDR1 MNHEY and CDR2 SMNVEV come from the germline V gene (reference sequence). CDR3 DNA: TGTGCCAGCAGTTTATCGCATAGCTACGGGGGGGCCCAAGATACGCAGTATTTT. It codes for CASSLSHSYGGAQDTQYF.

This clonotype has more than one count but fewer than ten. The rearrangement uses TRBV3-1 and TRBJ2-5, with D possibly matching TRBD2 (6 bases). From germline, CDR1 is LGHDT and CDR2 YNNKEL (reference sequence). V dropped 5 bases and J dropped 1 base, with 14 bases sitting between them. The CDR3 loop spans 15 amino acids. The CDR3 loop is CASSIRGLSQETQYF. In DNA form, the CDR3 reads TGTGCCAGCAGCATTCGAGGACTATCCCAAGAGACCCAGTACTTC.

In its sample, this clonotype was seen a few times. This chain joins TRBV12-3 or TRBV12-4 and TRBJ2-1; D perhaps matches TRBD1 (6 bases). The CDR3 extends over 12 amino acids. Trimming removed 6 bases from V and 10 bases from J, with 13 bases in between. The CDR3 bases are TGTGCCAGCAGCCCACAGGGAGCAGAGCAGTTCTTC. It translates to CASSPQGAEQFF.

This clonotype was recorded many times. This chain uses TRBV2 with TRBJ2-6; TRBD1 aligns across 10 bases. The trim removed 7 bases at V and 4 bases at J, leaving 7 bases unmatched. Germline assignment: CDR1 SNHLY and CDR2 FYNNEI. The CDR3 consists of 16 residues. The CDR3 here is CASKLGTGDGANVLTF. Here the CDR3 DNA reads TGTGCCAGCAAGCTTGGGACAGGGGACGGGGCCAACGTCCTGACTTTC.

This chain connects TRBV12-3 or TRBV12-4 to TRBJ2-5, with no clear D. V lost 6 bases, J lost 4 bases, and 6 bases lay in between. CDR3 length equals 11 residues. The CDR3 DNA is TGTGCCAGCAGGGATCGAGAGACCCAGTACTTC. Amino acid sequence: CASRDRETQYF.

V is TRBV6-2 or TRBV6-3 and J is TRBJ1-2; D call uncertain. In germline, CDR1 is MNHEY, CDR2 SVGEGT. V shed 0 bases and J shed 5 bases, with 22 bases lying between them. The CDR3 extends over 18 amino acids. The CDR3 reads CASSYSKARRGAEYGYTF. CDR3 DNA: TGTGCCAGCAGTTACTCGAAGGCCCGTCGAGGCGCGGAATATGGCTACACCTTC.

V and J are TRBV7-2 and TRBJ2-3; the D is unclear. The CDR3 sequence is 14 residues long. CDR1 is SGHTA, CDR2 FQGNSA, per germline. V gave up 0 bases and J gave up 4 bases, with 8 bases separating them. In nucleotides, the CDR3 is TGTGCCAGCAGCTTAGCCTGGGTGCCAGATACGCAGTATTTT. Translating gives CASSLAWVPDTQYF.

This clonotype was recorded a few times. The chain combines TRBV6-2 or TRBV6-3 with TRBJ1-2; tentatively, D is TRBD1 (5 bases). CDR1 MNHEY and CDR2 SVGEGT come from the germline V gene. V dropped 6 bases and J dropped 6 bases, with 14 bases sitting between them. This CDR3 contains 13 residues. CDR3 nucleotide sequence: TGTGCCAGCAGCCCGGGGACCCGGAATGGCTACACCTTC. It translates to CASSPGTRNGYTF.

This clonotype was counted a few times. DNA for the CDR3: TGCGCCAGCAAGGCTGACAGCACCTCTTACAATGAGCAGTTCTTC. Its translation is CASKADSTSYNEQFF. The chain joins TRBV5-1 to TRBJ2-1; D may be TRBD1 (5 bases). CDR1 is SGHRS and CDR2 is YFSETQ in the germline V gene. V was pared by 6 bases and J by 4 bases, with 17 bases between. The CDR3 runs 15 residues.

This clonotype was counted a few times. V and J are TRBV4-1 and TRBJ2-7; D is ambiguous. V dropped 0 bases and J dropped 0 bases, with 6 bases sitting between them. Germline V gene data show CDR1 as MGHRA and CDR2 as YSYEKL. The CDR3 loop spans 14 amino acids. Here the CDR3 DNA reads TGCGCCAGCAGCCAAGAACTGGGCTCCTACGAGCAGTACTTC. It is translated as CASSQELGSYEQYF.

This chain uses TRBV7-9 with TRBJ2-3; no firm D call. This CDR3 is built from 13 residues. The germline V gene encodes CDR1 SEHNR and CDR2 FQNEAQ (reference sequence). V dropped 1 base and J dropped 6 bases, with 8 bases sitting between them. The CDR3 loop reads CASSLVMGDTQYF. CDR3 coding DNA: TGTGCCAGCAGCTTAGTCATGGGCGATACGCAGTATTTT. Drawing the rest from reference TRBV7-9 and TRBJ2-3, the complete variable domain is DTGVSQNPRHKITKRGQNVTFRCDPISEHNRLYWYRQTLGQGPEFLTYFQNEAQLEKSRLLSDRFSAERPKGSFSTLEIQRTEQGDSAMYLCASSLVMGDTQYFGPGTRLTVL.

The chain employs TRBV7-2 and TRBJ2-2; TRBD1 matches at 11 bases. V was pared by 5 bases and J by 6 bases, with 5 bases of the junction left unmatched. This CDR3 has 15 amino acids. Per the germline V gene, CDR1 is SGHTA and CDR2 is FQGNSA. CDR3 coding DNA: TGTGCCAGCAGCCCTCGGGACAGGGGGTCCGGGGAGCTGTTTTTT. Translating it yields CASSPRDRGSGELFF.

This clonotype was seen a few times. This sequence joins TRBV6-6 and TRBJ1-2; 11 nucleotides match TRBD1. Germline values: CDR1 MNHNY, CDR2 SVGAGI (reference sequence). The trim removed 6 bases at V and 7 bases at J, leaving 4 bases unmatched. The CDR3 is 13 amino acids. CDR3 sequence reads: CASRWTGGSGYTF. In DNA form, the CDR3 reads TGTGCCAGCAGATGGACAGGGGGCTCTGGCTACACCTTC.

This clonotype was seen just once. The V call is TRBV29-1, the J call TRBJ1-4, with D unresolved. CDR3 length equals 12 residues. Germline assignment: CDR1 SQVTM and CDR2 ANQGSEA. Trimming shortened V by 1 base and J by 9 bases, and 9 bases separated the two germline ends. The CDR3 sequence is CSVEGPWKKLFF. The CDR3 nucleotides are TGCAGCGTTGAAGGTCCATGGAAAAAACTGTTTTTT.

This clonotype was counted a few times. The chain employs TRBV2 and TRBJ1-1, with 7 nucleotides matching TRBD1. V dropped 6 bases and J dropped 7; count of bases not matched to a gene: 5. The germline CDR1 and CDR2 sequences are SNHLY and FYNNEI. The CDR3 loop spans 12 amino acids. CDR3 residues: CASSPGQIEAFF. The CDR3 coding sequence is TGTGCCAGCAGCCCGGGACAGATTGAAGCTTTCTTT.

This sequence joins TRBV7-9 and TRBJ1-1, with TRBD1 matching 9 bases. The junction had 9 bases not matched to a gene; V was cut back by 4 bases and J by 0 bases. Germline assignment: CDR1 SEHNR and CDR2 FQNEAQ (reference sequence). The length of the CDR3 is 17 residues. The chain's CDR3 is CASSSFRTGAMNTEAFF. The CDR3 DNA reads TGTGCCAGCAGCTCCTTCCGGACAGGGGCCATGAACACTGAAGCTTTCTTT.

The chain joins TRBV6-2 or TRBV6-3 to TRBJ2-1; a weak D match, TRBD1 (6 bases). CDR3 length equals 14 residues. CDR1 and CDR2 from the germline V gene are MNHEY and SVGEGT. The V and J ends lost 0 bases and 9 bases respectively, with 12 bases between them. For the CDR3, the DNA is TGTGCCAGCAGTTACTCCACAGGGATCGGTGAGCAGTTCTTC. Translated: CASSYSTGIGEQFF.

This clonotype has only a few counts. The chain is built from TRBV6-2 or TRBV6-3 and TRBJ2-3; the D gene is possibly TRBD2 (6 bases). This CDR3 region has 15 residues. V was trimmed by 5 bases and J by 2 bases, leaving 14 bases between them. Germline CDR1 reads MNHEY; CDR2 reads SVGEGT. CDR3 DNA sequence: TGTGCCAGCAGTCATCTTAGCGGCTACACAGATACGCAGTATTTT. This codes for CASSHLSGYTDTQYF.

This rearrangement joins TRBV20-1 to TRBJ2-1, with 9 bases aligning to TRBD1. Trimming took 2 bases from V and 8 from J; bases not matched to a gene: 16. This CDR3 contains 17 residues. Germline assignment: CDR1 DFQATT and CDR2 SNEGSKA (reference sequence). CDR3 protein: CSARPTPGQGTMYEQFF. The DNA for the CDR3 is TGCAGTGCTAGACCTACGCCGGGACAGGGAACTATGTATGAGCAGTTCTTC.

The gene calls are TRBV20-1 and TRBJ1-2; D ambiguous. Looked up from germline, CDR1 is DFQATT and CDR2 is SNEGSKA (reference sequence). This CDR3 contains 12 residues. The V end was cut by 8 bases, the J end by 8 bases, with 18 bases between. The CDR3 nucleotides are TGCAGTCTACTCGCTGGCTCGGAGGGCTACACCTTC. This translates into CSLLAGSEGYTF.

The V call is TRBV6-6, the J call TRBJ1-2; D not certain. CDR1 is MNHNY, CDR2 SVGAGI, per germline (reference sequence). V was shortened by 2 bases and J by 4 bases, with 23 bases between the two germline ends. This CDR3 comprises 18 residues. The CDR3: CASSYLELTFQTGYGYTF. Here the CDR3 DNA reads TGTGCCAGCAGTTACCTGGAATTGACATTCCAAACGGGCTATGGCTACACCTTC.

The chain uses TRBV6-1 and TRBJ2-3, with D tentatively TRBD1 (6 bases). There are 17 residues in the CDR3. V gave up 6 bases and J gave up 6 bases, with 25 bases separating them. Germline V lookup: CDR1 MNHNS, CDR2 SASEGT. CDR3 amino acids: CASSEGVQALEMDTQYF. CDR3 coding DNA: TGTGCCAGCAGCGAGGGGGTGCAGGCCCTCGAAATGGATACGCAGTATTTT.

V is TRBV6-6 and J is TRBJ2-3; possibly TRBD1 or TRBD2 for D (5 bases each). V gave up 6 bases and J gave up 11 bases, with 24 bases separating them. The CDR3 spans 15 residues. Germline V gene lookup returns CDR1 MNHNY and CDR2 SVGAGI (reference sequence). The CDR3 nucleotides read TGTGCCAGCAGCCCCTACGAGGGGTCTCCAGAGGGGCAGTATTTT. Protein product: CASSPYEGSPEGQYF.

This clonotype was seen once. V is TRBV30 and J is TRBJ2-1, with a weak D call TRBD1 (5 bases). This CDR3 has 14 residues. The ends were cut back, 4 bases at V and 6 bases at J, with 16 bases in the middle. CDR1 and CDR2 (germline): GTSNPN, SVGIG (reference sequence). The CDR3 sequence is CAWTRHSQGNEQFF. The CDR3 DNA is TGTGCCTGGACCCGTCATTCTCAGGGCAATGAGCAGTTCTTC.

Concerning this clonotype itself: Germline is not matched at one junction end, which may reflect a read error. The chain joins TRBV7-4 to TRBJ1-1; D unclear. This CDR3 contains 13 residues. Per the germline V gene, CDR1 is SGHVT and CDR2 is SQSDAQ. This CDR3 is CTSSSRLDTEAFF. Written as DNA, the CDR3 is TGTACCAGCAGCTCTCGATTGGACACTGAAGCTTTCTTT.

V is TRBV7-2 and J is TRBJ2-7; D gene uncertain. Trimming pared 2 bases from V and 0 bases from J, leaving 14 bases between. Germline V gene data show CDR1 as SGHTA and CDR2 as FQGNSA. The CDR3 extends over 16 amino acids. CDR3 loop: CASSLLGRSSSYEQYF. The CDR3 DNA reads as TGTGCCAGCAGCTTACTCGGTAGGTCCAGCTCCTACGAGCAGTACTTC.

This sequence joins TRBV20-1 and TRBJ1-5, with D possibly TRBD1 on 6 matching bases. V shed 6 bases and J shed 0 bases, with 21 bases lying between them. The germline V gene has CDR1 DFQATT and CDR2 SNEGSKA (reference sequence). This CDR3 contains 17 residues. This CDR3 is CSAQPGGDRFSNQPQHF. The CDR3 DNA is TGCAGTGCCCAACCCGGGGGCGACAGGTTTAGCAATCAGCCCCAGCATTTT.